The source of this TCR beta chain is a study of cytomegalovirus exposure and HLA in healthy donors. In the study overall: Previous work identified some 120 million unique TCR beta sequences from some 170 million T cells. The study's findings and limits: HLA allele associations emerged for some 16,000 TCR beta sequences in a later analysis, at 0.05 false discovery rate. An analysis was carried out later, and it reportedly showed fewer N-insertions in an Asian-associated ancestry cluster than the approximately 610-donor mean.

Germline values: CDR1 LNHDA, CDR2 SQIVND (reference sequence). Trimming took off 8 bases at V and 1 base at J, with 23 bases between the two ends. CDR3 size: 17 residues. About this clone itself: The target antigen is unknown.

The PCR made use of 60 Vbeta and 13 Jbeta primers. Using immunoSEQ multiplex PCR, the repertoire was profiled, and TCRdb retains in-frame clones only, with some absent. The table has about 100,000 clones, 50% to 70% seen once. The chain couples TRBV19 to TRBJ1-1; possible D gene TRBD1, 5 bases. Sequencing used PBMCs. The receptor was isolated from a man aged 25 to 40 in good health and CMV-seropositive. CDR3 loop: CASRYSWGRQGNTEAFF. The CDR3 nucleotides read TGTGCCAGTCGGTACAGTTGGGGTAGGCAGGGGAACACTGAAGCTTTCTTT.